The 17 T cell receptor beta chains presented below share a single source sample, sequenced in a study of T cells in Graves' hyperthyroidism and ophthalmopathy. There were TCR beta CDR3 regions amplified from RNA transcripts. During a first-round RT-PCR of the TCR CDR3, the HTBI primer set was used. Using its own MiXCR run on the multiplex PCR reads, TCRdb lists one record per CDR3 protein. The table lists approximately 590,000 distinct CDR3 sequences, around a sixth of them singletons. The sequenced material came from blood. These receptors all come from a young woman with Graves' hyperthyroidism.

This clonotype has just a few counts. The chain couples TRBV6-5 to TRBJ2-7, with a tentative D call TRBD1 (6 bases). There are 15 residues in the CDR3. V was cut by 0 bases and J by 3 bases, with 12 bases left in between. Germline loops: CDR1 MNHEY, CDR2 SVGAGI. This chain's CDR3 is CASSYSSGQHYEQYF. The CDR3 coding sequence is TGTGCCAGCAGTTACTCCTCGGGACAACACTACGAGCAGTACTTC.

The genes are TRBV27 and TRBJ1-1; no reliable D call. The CDR3 is made up of 14 amino acids. The ends were cut back, 6 bases at V and 1 base at J, with 12 bases in the middle. Germline V gene sequence: CDR1 MNHEY, CDR2 SMNVEV (reference sequence). This chain's CDR3 is CASSPNRENTEAFF. The CDR3, as DNA: TGTGCCAGCAGCCCAAACAGAGAGAACACTGAAGCTTTCTTT.

The V gene is TRBV20-1, the J gene TRBJ2-5; the match to TRBD2 covers 16 bases. With 5 bases clipped from V and 5 bases from J, the junction kept 2 bases outside the gene matches. CDR3 size: 14 residues. Germline V CDR1 and CDR2: DFQATT, SNEGSKA (reference sequence). The CDR3 reads CSAGTSGRGETQYF. CDR3 sequence (DNA): TGCAGTGCTGGGACTAGCGGGAGGGGGGAGACCCAGTACTTC.

The J gene is TRBJ2-3, the V gene TRBV6-1, with TRBD2 identical over 14 bases. Germline CDR1 and CDR2: MNHNS and SASEGT. V was clipped by 5 bases and J by 4 bases; unmatched bases: 5. The CDR3 totals 16 residues. In DNA, the CDR3 is TGTGCCAGCAGTCTCCCGGGACTAGCGGGAGCAGATACGCAGTATTTT. This gives the protein CASSLPGLAGADTQYF.

This clonotype was picked up many times. The rearrangement uses TRBV7-3 and TRBJ2-2, with D maybe TRBD1 (6 bases). V shed 2 bases and J shed 5 bases, with 15 bases lying between them. The CDR3 spans 16 residues. Germline V lookup: CDR1 SGHTA, CDR2 FQGTGA. The CDR3 DNA follows: TGTGCCAGCAGCTTATTCTACAGGGAGAGGACCGGGGAGCTGTTTTTT. Encoded protein: CASSLFYRERTGELFF.

About this clonotype itself: Since a much larger clone is just one base distant, this may be a read error. J is TRBJ2-5 and V is TRBV28; a weak D match, TRBD1 (6 bases). CDR1 MDHEN and CDR2 SYDVKM come from the germline V gene. CDR3 size: 14 residues. In DNA, the CDR3 is TGTGCCAGCAGTTCCCCTGGGGGCCAAGAGATCCAGTACTTC. Translation: CASSSPGGQEIQYF.

This clonotype was observed a handful of times. The chain couples TRBV4-1 to TRBJ2-3; D is unclear. Germline CDR1 is MGHRA and CDR2 is YSYEKL. The CDR3 spans 16 residues. V lost 4 bases to trimming and J lost 0 bases, with 14 bases between them. CDR3 sequence reads: CASSPRLQASTDTQYF. The CDR3 bases are TGCGCCAGCAGCCCCCGTCTTCAGGCTAGCACAGATACGCAGTATTTT.

This clonotype was counted many times. The J gene is TRBJ2-1, the V gene TRBV18, with 10 positions matching TRBD2. The CDR3 totals 15 residues. With V trimmed by 6 bases and J by 10 bases, 12 bases remained unmatched. CDR1 is KGHSH, CDR2 LQKENI, per germline. CDR3 amino acids: CASSRPASGSGEQFF. DNA of the CDR3: TGTGCCAGCTCGCGGCCGGCTAGCGGGAGTGGGGAGCAGTTCTTC. Filled out from reference TRBV18 and TRBJ2-1, the complete variable domain reads NAGVMQNPRHLVRRRGQEARLRCSPMKGHSHVYWYRQLPEEGLKFMVYLQKENIIDESGMPKERFSAEFPKEGPSILRIQQVVRGDSAAYFCASSRPASGSGEQFFGPGTRLTVL.

J is TRBJ1-1 and V is TRBV6-1, with TRBD1 identical over 7 bases. V dropped 4 bases and J dropped 6; count of bases not matched to a gene: 11. The germline V gene has CDR1 MNHNS and CDR2 SASEGT. The CDR3 contains 15 residues. CDR3 loop: CASSAIPGGVAEAFF. In nucleotides, the CDR3 is TGTGCCAGCAGTGCTATTCCAGGGGGAGTTGCTGAAGCTTTCTTT.

This clonotype was recorded at least ten times. This chain joins TRBV14 and TRBJ2-7, with TRBD2 matching over 7 bases. The V segment lost 3 bases and the J segment 5 bases; nucleotides outside the gene matches: 19. The CDR3 has 18 residues. Germline values: CDR1 SGHDN, CDR2 FVKESK. The CDR3 spells CASSHKAGAGVRIDEQYF. The CDR3, as DNA: TGTGCCAGCAGCCATAAGGCAGGCGCGGGAGTACGAATCGACGAGCAGTACTTC. Looking up the rest from reference TRBV14 and TRBJ2-7 gives the full variable domain: EAGVTQFPSHSVIEKGQTVTLRCDPISGHDNLYWYRRVMGKEIKFLLHFVKESKQDESGMPNNRFLAERTGGTYSTLKVQPAELEDSGVYFCASSHKAGAGVRIDEQYFGPGTRLTVT.

This clonotype occurred many times. The CDR3 spells CASSQDPGGRDEQYF. CDR3 coding DNA: TGTGCCAGCAGCCAAGATCCGGGGGGGCGCGACGAGCAGTACTTC. The chain carries TRBV3-1 and TRBJ2-7; 8 bases line up with TRBD2. Trimming removed 0 bases from V and 5 bases from J; junction bases left unmatched: 6. The CDR3 has 15 residues. CDR1 LGHDT and CDR2 YNNKEL come from the germline V gene (reference sequence).

The sample holds a few counts of this clonotype. V and J are TRBV6-1 and TRBJ2-7; D might be TRBD1 or TRBD2, each matching 5 bases. The CDR3 has 15 amino acids. With 5 bases removed from V and 2 bases from J, the gap between germline ends came to 16 bases. Germline values: CDR1 MNHNS, CDR2 SASEGT. The CDR3 region is CASSSHGDGTYEQYF. The DNA for the CDR3 is TGTGCCAGCAGTTCCCACGGGGACGGCACCTACGAGCAGTACTTC.

This clonotype was seen many times. The J gene is TRBJ2-2, the V gene TRBV5-1; no definite D call. The CDR3 extends over 17 amino acids. V was shortened by 0 bases and J by 1 base, with 13 bases between the two germline ends. Germline values: CDR1 SGHRS, CDR2 YFSETQ. CDR3 sequence: CASSLDRGYQNTGELFF. As DNA, the CDR3 is TGCGCCAGCAGCTTGGATCGCGGCTATCAGAACACCGGGGAGCTGTTTTTT.

The chain carries TRBV4-2 and TRBJ1-6; D remains unclear. Germline V gives CDR1 LGHNA, CDR2 YNFKEQ. The CDR3 runs 15 residues. With 0 bases removed from V and 7 bases from J, the gap between germline ends came to 10 bases. The chain's CDR3 is CASSQDPGINSPLHF. DNA for the CDR3: TGTGCCAGCAGCCAAGATCCAGGAATCAATTCACCCCTCCACTTT.

This clonotype was recorded a few times. The J gene is TRBJ1-6, the V gene TRBV25-1; tentatively, D is TRBD1 (6 bases). In germline, CDR1 is MGHDK, CDR2 SYGVNS. The V end was cut by 7 bases, the J end by 7 bases, with 17 bases between. CDR3 length: 15 amino acids. The CDR3 is CASTPTGGPNSPLHF. CDR3 DNA sequence: TGTGCCAGCACCCCTACTGGGGGGCCGAATTCACCCCTCCACTTT. The variable domain in full, with the rest retrieved from reference TRBV25-1 and TRBJ1-6, is EADIYQTPRYLVIGTGKKITLECSQTMGHDKMYWYQQDPGMELHLIHYSYGVNSTEKGDLSSESTVSRIRTEHFPLTLESARPSHTSQYLCASTPTGGPNSPLHFGNGTRLTVT.

This clonotype came up many times. The V and J genes are TRBV2 and TRBJ1-6; tentative D call: TRBD1 (6 bases). Between the trimmed V and J ends, which lost 6 bases and 5 bases, there was a span of 8 bases. From germline, CDR1 is SNHLY and CDR2 FYNNEI. The CDR3 extends over 13 amino acids. The DNA for the CDR3 is TGTGCCAGCAGGCGGACAGATAATTCACCCCTCCACTTT. This gives the protein CASRRTDNSPLHF.

To note about this clonotype: A read error may be the cause here, since a much bigger clone is one base away. This CDR3 is missing its conserved last phenylalanine or tryptophan, likely due to a read error. The gene calls are TRBV6-2 or TRBV6-3 and TRBJ2-7; possibly TRBD1 for D (6 bases). Germline V gene lookup returns CDR1 MNHEY and CDR2 SVGEGT. Between the trimmed V and J ends, which lost 5 bases and 7 bases, there was a span of 15 bases. The CDR3 totals 13 residues. The DNA of the CDR3 is TGTGCCAGCAGTAACCCAAGGGGGACGGAGCAGTACCTC. It codes for CASSNPRGTEQYL.